This entry describes one TCR beta chain. Its cognate antigen is unknown. Method: immunoSEQ multiplex PCR; TCRdb's copy keeps in-frame clones and lacks some. The table shows around 74,000 clones, with around 93% occurring only once. The data were obtained in a study of OX40 agonist ivuxolimab in advanced cancers. As for the study in general: Six ivuxolimab dose levels, 0.01 to 10 mg/kg, were given intravenously every 2 weeks. Each dose-escalation patient presented with hepatocellular carcinoma, melanoma, renal cell or head and neck cancer.

Notes on the study in general: Relative to CD4+, CD8+ T cells held more expanded clones on average.

The ends lost 4 bases at V and 1 base at J; junction bases unmatched: 10. The CDR3 sequence is 17 residues long. Germline-derived CDR1 and CDR2 are LNHDA and SQIVND (reference sequence). The study sampled blood at baseline, cycle 4 day 1, and cycle 7 day 1. The chain carries TRBV19 and TRBJ1-5; 7 bases agree with TRBD1. This receptor was taken from an adult with an advanced solid tumor such as melanoma, head and neck, liver or kidney cancer. Specimen: CD4+ or CD8+ T cells sorted from blood, collected in a trial of the OX40 agonist ivuxolimab. The CDR3 region is CASSTELGQYSNQPQHF. The CDR3 DNA follows: TGTGCCAGTAGTACCGAACTGGGACAGTACAGCAATCAGCCCCAGCATTTT.